This T cell receptor beta chain was identified during a study of blood T cell repertoires in COVID-19. Overall study: Donors in the United States, Italy and Spain gave samples during acute or convalescent COVID-19.

Authors' methods: Nucleated cell number was recorded as an estimate derived from reference gene primer amplification. The protocol was immunoSEQ multiplex PCR, while the TCRdb copy is restricted to in-frame clones and leaves out a portion. The V and J calls and clone size were taken over from that table, and D and trimming were inferred from the DNA. The data contain 200,000 to 250,000 clones, over 75% of them singletons. Germline CDR1 MGHRA, CDR2 YSYEKL. V was cut by 3 bases and J by 3 bases, with 16 bases left in between. CDR3 length: 16 residues. This clone was seen once. J is TRBJ2-3 and V is TRBV4-1; D possibly corresponds to TRBD1 (6 bases). Sequenced material: PBMCs or T cells enriched from blood (not recorded which). The sequence was collected from a woman aged 60-75 years who had recovered from COVID-19. CDR3 nucleotide sequence: TGCGCCAGCAGCCAGGAAGGACAGTATCGGACAGATACGCAGTATTTT. Its translation: CASSQEGQYRTDTQYF.